The next 2 T cell receptor beta chains were all read from a single sample in a study of shared T cell receptors in the human thymus. Profiling relied on immunoSEQ multiplex PCR, and the TCRdb table lists in-frame clones only, not all of them. The profile covers roughly 550,000 clones, with approximately 80% appearing a single time and around 0.012% taken by the ten largest. The sample was also linked to a second study, of human thymus T cells.

The source material was thymocytes. Receptors were obtained from a boy under two years old with a congenital heart defect.

The V gene is TRBV2, the J gene TRBJ2-1; 9 nucleotides line up with TRBD2. The junction had 9 bases not matched to a gene; V was cut back by 4 bases and J by 2 bases. CDR3 length equals 17 residues. Germline V gene sequence: CDR1 SNHLY, CDR2 FYNNEI. DNA of the CDR3: TGTGCCAGCAGTGCACAAACCGGGACTAGCCCCTACAATGAGCAGTTCTTC. Translating gives CASSAQTGTSPYNEQFF.

The count of this clone is one. The V gene is TRBV6-5, the J gene TRBJ2-5; possibly TRBD2 for D (5 bases). Germline V gene lookup returns CDR1 MNHEY and CDR2 SVGAGI. This CDR3 has 14 amino acids. Between the trimmed V and J ends, which lost 4 bases and 1 base, there was a span of 10 bases. CDR3 loop: CASSSREAQETQYF. The CDR3 DNA follows: TGTGCCAGCAGTTCCCGGGAAGCCCAAGAGACCCAGTACTTC.